The clone carrying this T cell receptor (beta chain) was counted many times. Some clones are missing from TCRdb's copy, which holds only in-frame ones; the method was immunoSEQ multiplex PCR. The sample yields some 330,000 clones, approximately 89% seen once. This record comes from a study of blood T cell repertoires in COVID-19. The V gene's germline CDR1 is SGHRS and CDR2 YFSETQ. The CDR3 is made up of 15 amino acids. The V and J ends lost 3 bases and 4 bases respectively, with 14 bases between them. The clonotype was recovered from a woman aged 25-40 years with COVID-19, enrolled during active disease. Sample: peripheral blood. The rearrangement links TRBV5-1 to TRBJ1-3, with D perhaps matching TRBD1 (6 bases). In DNA, the CDR3 is TGCGCCAGCAGCTGGGGACAACTTGGGGGAAACACCATATATTTT. Its protein product is CASSWGQLGGNTIYF.